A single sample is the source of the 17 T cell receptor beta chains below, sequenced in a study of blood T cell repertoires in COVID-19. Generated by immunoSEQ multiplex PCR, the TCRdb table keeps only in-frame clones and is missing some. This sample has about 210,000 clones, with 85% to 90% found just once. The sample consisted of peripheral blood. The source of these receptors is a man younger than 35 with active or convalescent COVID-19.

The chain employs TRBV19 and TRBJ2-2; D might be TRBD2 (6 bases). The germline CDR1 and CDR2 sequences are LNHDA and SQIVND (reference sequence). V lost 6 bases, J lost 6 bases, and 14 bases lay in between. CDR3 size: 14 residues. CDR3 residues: CASSGSYEAGELFF. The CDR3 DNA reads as TGTGCCAGTAGCGGGAGCTATGAGGCCGGGGAGCTGTTTTTT.

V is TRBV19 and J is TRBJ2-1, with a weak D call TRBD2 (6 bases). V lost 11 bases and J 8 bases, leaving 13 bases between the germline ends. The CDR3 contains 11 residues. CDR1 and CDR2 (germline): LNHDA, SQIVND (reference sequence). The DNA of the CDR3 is TGTGCCGGGTGGAGGGAGGATGAGCAGTTCTTC. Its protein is CAGWREDEQFF.

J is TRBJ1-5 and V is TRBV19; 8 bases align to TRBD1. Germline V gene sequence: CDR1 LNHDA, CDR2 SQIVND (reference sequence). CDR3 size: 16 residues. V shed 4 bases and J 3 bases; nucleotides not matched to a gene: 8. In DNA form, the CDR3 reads TGTGCCAGTAGTACCTTACTACAGGGGGACAATCAGCCCCAGCATTTT. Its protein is CASSTLLQGDNQPQHF.

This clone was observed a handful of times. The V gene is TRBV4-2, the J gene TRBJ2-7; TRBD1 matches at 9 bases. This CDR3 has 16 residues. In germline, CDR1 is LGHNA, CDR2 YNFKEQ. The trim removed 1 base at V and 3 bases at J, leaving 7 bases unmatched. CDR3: CASSQGLGQGNYEQYF. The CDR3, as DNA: TGTGCCAGCAGCCAAGGGTTGGGACAGGGCAACTACGAGCAGTACTTC.

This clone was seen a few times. In nucleotides, the CDR3 is TGTGCCAGCAGTTATTATGGTAGCGGGAGGGCCGGGGGTTACAATGAGCAGTTCTTC. Translated, it gives CASSYYGSGRAGGYNEQFF. The chain carries TRBV6-2 or TRBV6-3 and TRBJ2-1, with TRBD2 identical over 11 bases. The V gene's germline CDR1 is MNHEY and CDR2 SVGEGT. The trim removed 3 bases at V and 4 bases at J, leaving 14 bases unmatched. The CDR3 runs 19 residues.

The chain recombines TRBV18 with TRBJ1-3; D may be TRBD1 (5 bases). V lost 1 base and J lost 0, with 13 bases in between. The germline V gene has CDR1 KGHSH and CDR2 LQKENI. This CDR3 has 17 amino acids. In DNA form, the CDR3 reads TGTGCCAGCTCACCACGGACAACCCGAAACTCTGGAAACACCATATATTTT. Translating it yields CASSPRTTRNSGNTIYF.

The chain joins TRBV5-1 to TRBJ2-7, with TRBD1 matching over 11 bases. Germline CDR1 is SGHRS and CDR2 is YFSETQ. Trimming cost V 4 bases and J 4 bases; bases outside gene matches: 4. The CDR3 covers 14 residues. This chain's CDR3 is CASSSGTGGYEQYF. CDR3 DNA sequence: TGCGCCAGCAGCAGCGGGACAGGGGGTTACGAGCAGTACTTC.

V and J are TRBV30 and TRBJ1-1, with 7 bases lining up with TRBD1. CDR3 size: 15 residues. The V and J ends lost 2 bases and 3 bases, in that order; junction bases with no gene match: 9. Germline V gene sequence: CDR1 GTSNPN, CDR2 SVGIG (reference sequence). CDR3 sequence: CAWSTYRGGDTEAFF. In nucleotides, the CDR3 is TGTGCCTGGAGTACTTACAGGGGCGGAGACACTGAAGCTTTCTTT.

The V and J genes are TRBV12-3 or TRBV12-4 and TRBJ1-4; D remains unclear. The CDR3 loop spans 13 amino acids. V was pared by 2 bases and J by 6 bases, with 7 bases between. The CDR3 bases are TGTGCCAGCAGTTTAAGAGAGGATGAAAAACTGTTTTTT. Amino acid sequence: CASSLREDEKLFF.

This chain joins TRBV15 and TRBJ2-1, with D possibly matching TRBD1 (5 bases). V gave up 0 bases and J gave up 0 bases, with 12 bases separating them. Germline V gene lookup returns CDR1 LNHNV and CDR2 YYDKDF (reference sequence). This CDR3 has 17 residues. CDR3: CATSRDLRRGSYNEQFF. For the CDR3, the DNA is TGTGCCACCAGCAGAGATCTACGTAGGGGCTCCTACAATGAGCAGTTCTTC.

CDR3 nucleotides: TGTGCCAGCAGCGTCCCAGGGAACGGCGAGCAGTACTTC. Protein sequence: CASSVPGNGEQYF. The chain links TRBV6-6 to TRBJ2-7, with a weak D call TRBD1 (5 bases). This CDR3 comprises 13 residues. Trimming took off 6 bases at V and 6 bases at J, with 15 bases between the two ends. CDR1 and CDR2 (germline): MNHNY, SVGAGI (reference sequence).

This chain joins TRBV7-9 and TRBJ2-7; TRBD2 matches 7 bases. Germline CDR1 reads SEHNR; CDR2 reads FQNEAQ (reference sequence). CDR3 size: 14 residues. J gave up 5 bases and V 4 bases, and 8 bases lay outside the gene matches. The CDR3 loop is CASSSDWEGNEQYF. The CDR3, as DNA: TGTGCCAGCAGCTCGGACTGGGAGGGGAACGAGCAGTACTTC. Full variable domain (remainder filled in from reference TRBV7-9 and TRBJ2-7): DTGVSQNPRHKITKRGQNVTFRCDPISEHNRLYWYRQTLGQGPEFLTYFQNEAQLEKSRLLSDRFSAERPKGSFSTLEIQRTEQGDSAMYLCASSSDWEGNEQYFGPGTRLTVT.

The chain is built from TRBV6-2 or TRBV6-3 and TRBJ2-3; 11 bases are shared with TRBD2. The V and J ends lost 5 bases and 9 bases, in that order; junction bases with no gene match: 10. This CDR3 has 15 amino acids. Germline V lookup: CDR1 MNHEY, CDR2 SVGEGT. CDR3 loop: CASSPRLAGLMTQYF. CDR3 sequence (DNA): TGTGCCAGCAGTCCACGACTAGCGGGATTGATGACGCAGTATTTT.

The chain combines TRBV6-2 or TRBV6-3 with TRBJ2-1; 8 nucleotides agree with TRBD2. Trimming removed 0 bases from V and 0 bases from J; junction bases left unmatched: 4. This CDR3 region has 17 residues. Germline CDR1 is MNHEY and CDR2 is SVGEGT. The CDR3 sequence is CASSYSSGEVSYNEQFF. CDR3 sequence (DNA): TGTGCCAGCAGTTACTCTAGCGGGGAGGTCTCCTACAATGAGCAGTTCTTC.

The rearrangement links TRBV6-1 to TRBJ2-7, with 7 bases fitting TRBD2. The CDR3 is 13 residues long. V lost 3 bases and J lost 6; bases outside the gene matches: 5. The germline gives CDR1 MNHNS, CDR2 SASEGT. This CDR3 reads CASSDRGEAEQYF. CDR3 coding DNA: TGTGCCAGCAGTGACCGGGGGGAAGCCGAGCAGTACTTC.

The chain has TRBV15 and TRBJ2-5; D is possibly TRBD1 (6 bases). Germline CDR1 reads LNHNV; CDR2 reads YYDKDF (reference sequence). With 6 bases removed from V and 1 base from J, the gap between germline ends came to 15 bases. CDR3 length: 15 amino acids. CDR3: CATSNGQLAQETQYF. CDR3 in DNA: TGTGCCACCAGTAATGGACAGCTTGCCCAAGAGACCCAGTACTTC.

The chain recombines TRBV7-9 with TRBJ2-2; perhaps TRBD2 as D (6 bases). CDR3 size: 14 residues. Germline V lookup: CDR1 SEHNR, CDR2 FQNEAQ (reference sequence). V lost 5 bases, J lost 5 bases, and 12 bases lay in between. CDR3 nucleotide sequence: TGTGCCAGCAGCCCATCAAGCGGGACCGGGGAGCTGTTTTTT. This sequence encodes CASSPSSGTGELFF.